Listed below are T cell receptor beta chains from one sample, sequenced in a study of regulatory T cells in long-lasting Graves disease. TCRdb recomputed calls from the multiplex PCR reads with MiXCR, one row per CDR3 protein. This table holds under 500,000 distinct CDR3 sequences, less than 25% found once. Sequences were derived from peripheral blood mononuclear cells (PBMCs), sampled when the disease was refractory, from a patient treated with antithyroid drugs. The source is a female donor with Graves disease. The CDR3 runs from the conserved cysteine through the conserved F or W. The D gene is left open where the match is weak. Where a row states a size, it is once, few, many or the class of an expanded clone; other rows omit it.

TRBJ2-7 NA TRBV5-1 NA CASSWARRGQTYEQYF TGCGCCAGCAGCTGGGCCAGGCGGGGGCAAACCTACGAGCAGTACTTC
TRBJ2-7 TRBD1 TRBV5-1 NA CASSPWDRGPYEQYF TGCGCCAGCAGCCCTTGGGACAGGGGTCCATACGAGCAGTACTTC
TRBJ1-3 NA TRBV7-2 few CASSLGTSYSGNTIYF TGTGCCAGCAGCTTAGGGACAAGTTACTCTGGAAACACCATATATTTT
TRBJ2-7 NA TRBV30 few CASSPPGGIGEQYF TGTGCCTCTAGTCCTCCCGGAGGAATTGGTGAGCAGTACTTC
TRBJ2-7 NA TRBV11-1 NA CASSFGLTYEQCF TGTGCCAGCAGCTTTGGGTTGACCTACGAGCAGTGCTTC
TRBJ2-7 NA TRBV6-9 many CASSYADRPWEQYF TGTGCCAGCAGTTATGCGGACAGACCTTGGGAGCAGTACTTC
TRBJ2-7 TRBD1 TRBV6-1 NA CASSRAGTGGLHEQYF TGTGCCAGCAGTAGGGCCGGGACAGGGGGCCTCCACGAGCAGTACTTC
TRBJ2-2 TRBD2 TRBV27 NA CASSLERERNGELFF TGTGCCAGCAGTTTAGAGCGGGAGCGTAACGGGGAGCTGTTTTTT
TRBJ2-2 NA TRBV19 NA CASSDRPTTGELFF TGTGCCAGTAGTGACAGACCAACCACCGGGGAGCTGTTTTTT
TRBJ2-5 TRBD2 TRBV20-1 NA CSARVGAGGPEETQYF TGCAGTGCTAGGGTTGGGGCGGGAGGGCCTGAAGAGACCCAGTACTTC
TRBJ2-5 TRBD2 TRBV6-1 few CASSESSGRAFKETQYF TGTGCCAGCAGTGAGAGTAGCGGGAGGGCCTTCAAAGAGACCCAGTACTTC
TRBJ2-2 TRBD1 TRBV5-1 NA CASSIGGIDTGELFF TGCGCCAGCAGCATAGGGGGCATCGACACCGGGGAGCTGTTTTTT
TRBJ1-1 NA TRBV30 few CAWNRGQLNTEAFF TGTGCCTGGAACCGGGGGCAGTTGAACACTGAAGCTTTCTTT
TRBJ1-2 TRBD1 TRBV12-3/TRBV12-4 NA CASSPGQGKGNYGYTF TGTGCCAGCAGTCCCGGACAGGGGAAAGGGAACTATGGCTACACCTTC
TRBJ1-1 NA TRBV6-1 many CATTGPIEAFF TGTGCCACCACAGGACCGATTGAAGCTTTCTTT
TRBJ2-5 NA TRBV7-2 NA CASSLPVRAETQYF TGTGCCAGCAGCTTACCGGTCAGGGCTGAGACCCAGTACTTC
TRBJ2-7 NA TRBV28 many CASSSNSYEQYF TGTGCCAGCAGCTCGAACAGTTACGAGCAGTACTTC
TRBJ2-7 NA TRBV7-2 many CASSRDVGAYEQYF TGTGCCAGCAGCCGAGACGTGGGGGCCTACGAGCAGTACTTC
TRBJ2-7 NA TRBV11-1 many CASSHGYEQYF TGTGCCAGCAGCCACGGATACGAGCAGTACTTC
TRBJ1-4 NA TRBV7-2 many CASSPLEGKLFF TGTGCCAGCAGCCCTCTTGAGGGAAAACTGTTTTTT
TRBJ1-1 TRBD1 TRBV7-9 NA CASTESGQGGPEAFF TGTGCCAGCACTGAATCTGGACAGGGAGGTCCTGAAGCTTTCTTT
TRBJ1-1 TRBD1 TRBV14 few CSLQEDRVFDTEAFF TGTTCACTACAAGAGGACAGGGTTTTTGACACTGAAGCTTTCTTT